This is a list of T cell receptor beta chains from one sample in a study of OX40 agonist ivuxolimab in advanced cancers. Some clones are missing from TCRdb's copy, which holds only in-frame ones; the method was immunoSEQ multiplex PCR. This sample has 69,000 or so clones, with approximately 88% found just once. This specimen consisted of CD4+ or CD8+ T cells sorted from blood, obtained in a trial of the OX40 agonist ivuxolimab. The origin of the receptors is an adult with an advanced solid tumor such as melanoma, head and neck, liver or kidney cancer. Both conserved end residues are trimmed from each CDR3.

TRBJ2-1	14	TRBV21-1	ASSKGGTLSYNEQF
TRBJ2-7	14	TRBV19	ASSTPGQGASYEQY
TRBJ2-1	10	TRBV7-2	ASSLRDNEQF
TRBJ1-2	13	TRBV18	ASSESGTPDYGYT
TRBJ1-3	16	TRBV28	ASSLYFQMAISGNTIY
TRBJ1-2	12	TRBV28	ASSLFGGNYGYT
TRBJ2-5	14	TRBV7-8	ASSPGREYKKETQY
TRBJ1-4	10	TRBV6-1	ASTTGPEKLF
TRBJ2-3	13	TRBV10-1	ASSGLAGVTDTQY
TRBJ1-5	14	TRBV7-9	ASSSAGQGVGQPQH
TRBJ2-5	13	TRBV7-3	ASSLTPLAGETQY
TRBJ1-1	12	TRBV7-2	ASSSDSMNTEAF
TRBJ1-6	13	TRBV7-4	ASSHGTNYNSPLH
TRBJ1-3	17	TRBV29-1	SVERPTQYIGPSGNTIY
TRBJ2-1	11	TRBV18	ASSPAGSGEQF